The next 14 T cell receptor beta chains were all read from a single sample in a study of blood T cell repertoires in COVID-19 (dated by TCRdb to the early 2020s). Receptor amplification or capture employed the immunoSEQ multiplex PCR assay. Entries here come from immuneACCESS through TCRdb and include only in-frame sequences with V and J called. Some clones fail to appear in such tables; in the studies checked, an unresolved V gene covers under half of the shortfall, and the cause of the remainder is unknown. This sample is represented by approximately 210,000 clones; over 75% of them were singletons. The ten largest clones capture 4.5% to 5.5% of the sample. Sequenced material: peripheral blood. The receptor source for this set is a human donor in a cohort sampled during active COVID-19.

This clone was seen more than once but under ten times. This chain uses TRBV7-9 with TRBJ2-1; possibly TRBD1 for D (6 bases). The length of the CDR3 is 13 residues. Per germline, CDR1 SEHNR and CDR2 FQNEAQ (reference sequence). V lost 11 bases to trimming and J lost 0 bases, with 11 bases between them. The DNA of the CDR3 is TGTGCCTCTCTAGGGGGCTCCTACAATGAGCAGTTCTTC. This gives the protein CASLGGSYNEQFF. Full variable domain (missing parts from reference TRBV7-9 and TRBJ2-1): DTGVSQNPRHKITKRGQNVTFRCDPISEHNRLYWYRQTLGQGPEFLTYFQNEAQLEKSRLLSDRFSAERPKGSFSTLEIQRTEQGDSAMYLCASLGGSYNEQFFGPGTRLTVL.

This clone was detected once. The chain couples TRBV19 to TRBJ2-5; TRBD1 matches 11 bases. This CDR3 spans 15 amino acids. From germline, CDR1 is LNHDA and CDR2 SQIVND (reference sequence). V shed 3 bases, J shed 5 bases, and the junction held 5 bases outside the gene matches. CDR3 sequence: CASSMGTGGWETQYF. Written as DNA, the CDR3 is TGTGCCAGTAGTATGGGGACAGGGGGGTGGGAGACCCAGTACTTC. The variable domain in full, completed from reference TRBV19 and TRBJ2-5, reads DGGITQSPKYLFRKEGQNVTLSCEQNLNHDAMYWYRQDPGQGLRLIYYSQIVNDFQKGDIAEGYSVSREKKESFPLTVTSAQKNPTAFYLCASSMGTGGWETQYFGPGTRLLVL.

The J gene is TRBJ2-2, the V gene TRBV9, with 9 bases identical to TRBD1. This CDR3 is built from 15 residues. V was clipped by 4 bases and J by 4 bases; unmatched bases: 5. Germline CDR1 and CDR2: SGDLS and YYNGEE. The CDR3 nucleotides read TGTGCCAGCAGCTTGGGACAGGGATTCACCGGGGAGCTGTTTTTT. Protein: CASSLGQGFTGELFF. Full variable domain (outside the CDR3, taken from reference TRBV9 and TRBJ2-2): DSGVTQTPKHLITATGQRVTLRCSPRSGDLSVYWYQQSLDQGLQFLIQYYNGEERAKGNILERFSAQQFPDLHSELNLSSLELGDSALYFCASSLGQGFTGELFFGEGSRLTVL.

On this clone: Other DNA sequences within the sample encode an identical CDR3. J is TRBJ2-2 and V is TRBV9; D is unresolved. The germline V gene encodes CDR1 SGDLS and CDR2 YYNGEE. The CDR3 is made up of 12 amino acids. Trimming took off 4 bases at V and 1 base at J, with 2 bases between the two ends. CDR3 residues: CASSLNTGELFF. CDR3 DNA sequence: TGTGCCAGCAGCCTGAACACCGGGGAGCTGTTTTTT.

The table lists this clone with a few counts. The gene calls are TRBV19 and TRBJ2-3, with D perhaps TRBD2 (5 bases). The V end was cut by 5 bases, the J end by 8 bases, with 14 bases between. Looked up from germline, CDR1 is LNHDA and CDR2 is SQIVND (reference sequence). The CDR3 runs 13 residues. CDR3 sequence reads: CASSPGGLGTQYF. DNA of the CDR3: TGTGCCAGTAGTCCCGGCGGGCTGGGTACGCAGTATTTT.

This sequence joins TRBV4-3 and TRBJ2-3, with 10 bases lining up with TRBD2. Looked up from germline, CDR1 is LGHNA and CDR2 is YSLEER. The CDR3 runs to 18 residues. With 4 bases clipped from V and 3 bases from J, the junction kept 13 bases outside the gene matches. The CDR3 DNA is TGCGCCAGCAGCCCCGTGGTAGCGGGAGGCCCGGGAACAGATACGCAGTATTTT. Residues: CASSPVVAGGPGTDTQYF.

This clone was observed a few times. This sequence joins TRBV5-1 and TRBJ1-1; 8 bases align to TRBD1. Germline V lookup: CDR1 SGHRS, CDR2 YFSETQ. The trim removed 4 bases at V and 1 base at J, leaving 3 bases unmatched. CDR3 length equals 14 residues. DNA for the CDR3: TGCGCCAGCAGCCACGGGACAGGGAACACTGAAGCTTTCTTT. This codes for CASSHGTGNTEAFF.

This chain connects TRBV5-1 to TRBJ2-7; possibly TRBD2 for D (5 bases). The germline V gene encodes CDR1 SGHRS and CDR2 YFSETQ. The CDR3 runs to 12 residues. V was trimmed by 8 bases and J by 5 bases, leaving 14 bases between them. DNA of the CDR3: TGCGCCAGTTATGGTCCCGGGGACGAGCAGTACTTC. Translated: CASYGPGDEQYF.

This rearrangement joins TRBV28 to TRBJ1-6; D is possibly TRBD1 (5 bases). Per germline, CDR1 MDHEN and CDR2 SYDVKM. The CDR3 sequence is 15 residues long. Deletions cut 8 bases from V and 6 bases from J, with 17 bases between. Here the CDR3 reads CASGSRGEGNSPLHF. CDR3 DNA: TGTGCCAGCGGTTCTAGAGGGGAGGGTAATTCACCCCTCCACTTT. Supplemented by reference TRBV28 and TRBJ1-6, the full variable domain reads DVKVTQSSRYLVKRTGEKVFLECVQDMDHENMFWYRQDPGLGLRLIYFSYDVKMKEKGDIPEGYSVSREKKERFSLILESASTNQTSMYLCASGSRGEGNSPLHFGNGTRLTVT.

The gene calls are TRBV6-5 and TRBJ2-7; no firm D call. Trimming pared 7 bases from V and 0 bases from J, leaving 13 bases between. Germline CDR1 MNHEY, CDR2 SVGAGI. The CDR3 extends over 14 amino acids. This CDR3 is CASKAPRSSYEQYF. In DNA, the CDR3 is TGTGCCAGCAAAGCGCCCCGGAGCTCCTACGAGCAGTACTTC.

The chain has TRBV5-1 and TRBJ2-7; 7 bases line up with TRBD2. The CDR3 length is 14 residues. With V trimmed by 5 bases and J by 0 bases, 5 bases remained unmatched. CDR1 is SGHRS, CDR2 YFSETQ, per germline. The CDR3 nucleotides are TGCGCCAGCAGAGTCAGGACTAGCTCCTACGAGCAGTACTTC. Translated: CASRVRTSSYEQYF.

The chain combines TRBV28 with TRBJ1-5; TRBD1 aligns across 7 bases. V dropped 5 bases and J dropped 3; count of bases not matched to a gene: 16. Germline assignment: CDR1 MDHEN and CDR2 SYDVKM. There are 18 residues in the CDR3. The CDR3, as DNA: TGTGCCAGCAGTGCCCAGTCCCCCGGGACAGCGATCAATCAGCCCCAGCATTTT. This sequence encodes CASSAQSPGTAINQPQHF.

The CDR3 spells CACPDRAAGYTF. CDR3 DNA sequence: TGTGCCTGCCCGGACAGGGCAGCTGGCTACACCTTC. This chain connects TRBV30 to TRBJ1-2; 8 nucleotides align to TRBD1. From germline, CDR1 is GTSNPN and CDR2 SVGIG (reference sequence). The CDR3 is 12 amino acids. Losses at the gene ends were 6 bases for V and 7 bases for J; bases not matched to a gene: 7.

J is TRBJ2-3 and V is TRBV5-6, with TRBD2 as a possible D gene (5 bases). Between the trimmed V and J ends, which lost 1 base and 2 bases, there was a span of 11 bases. From germline, CDR1 is SGHDT and CDR2 YYEEEE. This CDR3 contains 15 residues. CDR3 amino acids: CASSLRDLHTDTQYF. DNA of the CDR3: TGTGCCAGCAGCTTGCGGGATTTGCACACAGATACGCAGTATTTT.